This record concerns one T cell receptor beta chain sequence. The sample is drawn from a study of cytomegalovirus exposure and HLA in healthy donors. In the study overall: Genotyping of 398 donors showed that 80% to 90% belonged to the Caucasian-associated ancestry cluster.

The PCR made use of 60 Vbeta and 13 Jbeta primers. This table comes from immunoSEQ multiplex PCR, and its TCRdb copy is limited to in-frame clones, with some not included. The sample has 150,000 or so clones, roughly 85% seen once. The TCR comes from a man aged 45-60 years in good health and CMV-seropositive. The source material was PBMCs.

CDR3 loop: CASSQDNGGPYNEQFF. CDR3 in DNA: TGCGCCAGCAGCCAAGATAACGGGGGTCCCTACAATGAGCAGTTCTTC. The V call is TRBV4-1, the J call TRBJ2-1; possible D gene TRBD2, 6 bases. Germline loops: CDR1 MGHRA, CDR2 YSYEKL. The CDR3 spans 16 residues. Trimming pared 0 bases from V and 2 bases from J, leaving 11 bases between.